These T cell receptor beta chains were read from a single sample in a study of T cells in tuberculosis. Data came from immunoSEQ multiplex PCR; TCRdb stores just in-frame clones and leaves some out. The data show roughly 92,000 clones, with roughly 88% seen just once and less than 2.5% held by the top ten. The source material was CD1b-GMM tetramer-negative cells sorted from PBMCs. All receptors come from an adult woman with latent tuberculosis. The CDR3 runs from the conserved cysteine through the conserved F or W. A D gene is named only where the DNA matches it firmly. Clone size is given for some rows only: seen once, a few or many times, or a class if the clone is expanded.

J gene | D gene | V gene | clone size | CDR3 protein | CDR3 DNA
TRBJ2-2 | TRBD1 | TRBV27 | - | CASSGPGQGDTGELFF | TGTGCCAGCAGTGGGCCGGGACAGGGAGACACCGGGGAGCTGTTTTTT
TRBJ2-3 | TRBD2 | TRBV18 | - | CASSPLSGGPADTQYF | TGTGCCAGCTCACCCCTTAGCGGGGGGCCGGCAGATACGCAGTATTTT
TRBJ1-4 | - | TRBV15 | - | CATSEHLGQGYEKLFF | TGTGCCACCAGCGAACACCTTGGGCAGGGCTATGAAAAACTGTTTTTT
TRBJ2-5 | TRBD1 | TRBV7-6 | - | CASEQGPADGTQYF | TGTGCCAGCGAACAGGGGCCCGCTGATGGGACCCAGTACTTC
TRBJ1-5 | - | TRBV2 | - | CASSDRASNQPQHF | TGTGCCAGCAGTGACAGGGCGAGCAATCAGCCCCAGCATTTT
TRBJ2-5 | - | TRBV2 | - | CASKEDLNQETQYF | TGTGCCAGCAAGGAGGACTTAAACCAAGAGACCCAGTACTTC
TRBJ2-1 | - | TRBV6-5 | once | CASSLGLNYNEQFF | TGTGCCAGCAGTCTTGGACTGAACTACAATGAGCAGTTCTTC
TRBJ2-7 | TRBD1 | TRBV7-9 | - | CASSPWTGTYEQYF | TGTGCCAGCAGCCCCTGGACAGGAACCTACGAGCAGTACTTC
TRBJ1-1 | - | TRBV29-1 | - | CSVEVGAGEAFF | TGCAGCGTTGAGGTAGGGGCAGGTGAAGCTTTCTTT
TRBJ1-2 | TRBD1 | TRBV2 | - | CARWETGIRGYTF | TGTGCCAGGTGGGAGACAGGGATCCGGGGCTACACCTTC
TRBJ1-2 | TRBD1 | TRBV6-1 | - | CASSLTGDYGYTF | TGTGCCAGCAGCCTTACAGGGGACTATGGCTACACCTTC
TRBJ1-3 | - | TRBV11-2 | - | CASSLVRGSPGNTIYF | TGTGCCAGCAGCTTAGTCCGGGGAAGCCCTGGAAACACCATATATTTT
TRBJ2-1 | TRBD1 | TRBV7-2 | - | CASSLEDRVYNEQFF | TGTGCCAGCAGCTTAGAGGACAGGGTTTACAATGAGCAGTTCTTC
TRBJ2-3 | TRBD2 | TRBV6-1 | - | CASGRVDTQYF | TGTGCCAGCGGGAGGGTGGATACGCAGTATTTT
TRBJ1-4 | TRBD1 | TRBV30 | once | CAWSAGQGQKLFF | TGTGCCTGGAGTGCGGGACAGGGACAAAAACTGTTTTTT
TRBJ1-6 | TRBD1 | TRBV25-1 | - | CASTSGQGANSPLHF | TGTGCCAGCACCTCGGGGCAGGGGGCAAATTCACCCCTCCACTTT
TRBJ2-6 | - | TRBV27 | - | CASRRGSGANVLTF | TGTGCCAGCAGAAGGGGTTCTGGGGCCAACGTCCTGACTTTC
TRBJ2-7 | TRBD1 | TRBV5-3 | few | CARSTGQFYEQYF | TGTGCCAGAAGCACGGGACAGTTCTACGAGCAGTACTTC
TRBJ2-7 | - | TRBV7-9 | - | CASSSKGGGYEQYF | TGTGCCAGCAGCTCTAAGGGGGGGGGCTACGAGCAGTACTTC
TRBJ2-2 | - | TRBV7-7 | - | CASSRQGRGGELFF | TGTGCTAGCAGCCGCCAGGGGCGTGGCGGGGAGCTGTTTTTT
TRBJ2-2 | TRBD2 | TRBV5-1 | - | CASSVTSGNTGELFF | TGCGCCAGCAGCGTTACTAGCGGTAACACCGGGGAGCTGTTTTTT
TRBJ2-1 | - | TRBV21-1 | - | CASSKEGAGGEFSYNEQFF | TGTGCCAGCAGCAAAGAAGGAGCGGGGGGGGAGTTTTCCTACAATGAGCAGTTCTTC
TRBJ2-7 | TRBD1 | TRBV5-1 | - | CASSRGQGYYEQYF | TGCGCCAGCAGCCGGGGACAGGGGTACTACGAGCAGTACTTC
TRBJ2-2 | - | TRBV4-1 | once | CASSPLNPGSAGELFF | TGCGCCAGCAGCCCCCTAAATCCAGGGTCGGCCGGGGAGCTGTTTTTT
TRBJ2-5 | TRBD2 | TRBV2 | - | CASSGTSGGQETQYF | TGTGCCAGCAGTGGAACTAGCGGGGGACAAGAGACCCAGTACTTC
TRBJ2-3 | TRBD2 | TRBV9 | - | CASSTRSGAVDTQYF | TGTGCCAGCAGCACACGTAGCGGGGCGGTAGATACGCAGTATTTT
TRBJ2-7 | TRBD1 | TRBV5-6 | - | CASSMLGTGIDEQYF | TGTGCCAGCAGCATGCTCGGGACAGGGATTGACGAGCAGTACTTC
TRBJ1-2 | - | TRBV5-5 | - | CASSHRELYGYTF | TGTGCCAGCAGCCACAGGGAACTCTATGGCTACACCTTC
TRBJ2-3 | - | TRBV4-3 | - | CASSQEGGASTDTQYF | TGCGCCAGCAGCCAAGAGGGGGGGGCGAGCACAGATACGCAGTATTTT
TRBJ1-1 | TRBD1 | TRBV9 | - | CASSPGTGRSTEAFF | TGTGCCAGCAGCCCCGGGACAGGGAGAAGTACTGAAGCTTTCTTT
TRBJ2-7 | - | TRBV7-2 | once | CASSSLDRTYEQYF | TGTGCCAGCAGCTCCCTTGACAGAACCTACGAGCAGTACTTC
TRBJ2-3 | TRBD1 | TRBV28 | - | CASSPGSGTGSTDTQYF | TGTGCCAGCAGTCCGGGGTCCGGGACAGGGAGCACAGATACGCAGTATTTT
TRBJ1-1 | TRBD1 | TRBV6-4 | - | CASSDSLRTGDTEAFF | TGTGCCAGCAGTGACTCTTTGCGGACAGGGGACACTGAAGCTTTCTTT
TRBJ1-2 | TRBD1 | TRBV9 | - | CASSPGQGGGYGYTF | TGTGCCAGCAGCCCTGGACAGGGGGGCGGCTATGGCTACACCTTC
TRBJ1-5 | - | TRBV5-6 | - | CASSFSGLNQPQHF | TGTGCCAGCAGCTTCTCAGGTCTCAATCAGCCCCAGCATTTT
TRBJ2-2 | TRBD2 | TRBV5-1 | - | CASSLLAGGKINTGELFF | TGCGCCAGCAGCTTGCTCGCGGGGGGCAAGATAAACACCGGGGAGCTGTTTTTT
TRBJ1-4 | - | TRBV15 | - | CATRQGYGNEKLFF | TGTGCCACCAGACAGGGCTACGGGAATGAAAAACTGTTTTTT
TRBJ2-3 | - | TRBV11-2 | once | CASSLNYPSTDTQYF | TGTGCCAGCAGCTTAAACTACCCTAGCACAGATACGCAGTATTTT
TRBJ2-1 | - | TRBV5-8 | once | CASSLLNEQFF | TGTGCCAGCAGCTTGCTTAATGAGCAGTTCTTC
TRBJ2-6 | TRBD1 | TRBV7-9 | few | CASSPLQGLGANVLTF | TGTGCCAGCAGCCCCCTACAGGGGCTTGGGGCCAACGTCCTGACTTTC
TRBJ1-5 | TRBD1 | TRBV7-2 | few | CASSSKSQGENSNQPQHF | TGTGCCAGCAGCTCAAAGTCTCAGGGGGAAAATAGCAATCAGCCCCAGCATTTT
TRBJ1-5 | TRBD1 | TRBV27 | - | CASSVTGSNQPQHF | TGTGCCAGCAGCGTGACAGGGAGCAATCAGCCCCAGCATTTT
TRBJ2-3 | TRBD1 | TRBV29-1 | - | CSVTQDRAVPDTQYF | TGCAGCGTTACTCAGGACAGGGCCGTCCCAGATACGCAGTATTTT
TRBJ2-5 | TRBD1 | TRBV5-1 | - | CASSLEGAGETQYF | TGCGCCAGCAGCTTGGAGGGGGCAGGGGAGACCCAGTACTTC
TRBJ1-5 | TRBD1 | TRBV19 | - | CASSKDRVQPQHF | TGTGCCAGTAGTAAAGACAGGGTACAGCCCCAGCATTTT
TRBJ1-2 | - | TRBV28 | - | CASSSPRQPYGYTF | TGTGCCAGCAGTTCTCCTCGACAGCCCTATGGCTACACCTTC
TRBJ1-1 | TRBD1 | TRBV29-1 | - | CSGSRQGNLMNTEAFF | TGCAGCGGATCTAGACAGGGCAACCTTATGAACACTGAAGCTTTCTTT
TRBJ2-3 | - | TRBV5-6 | - | CASSLGSRGTDTQYF | TGTGCCAGCAGCTTGGGTTCCAGGGGCACAGATACGCAGTATTTT
TRBJ2-1 | TRBD2 | TRBV7-9 | - | CASSAQLAGAYNEQFF | TGTGCCAGCAGCGCCCAACTAGCGGGGGCCTACAATGAGCAGTTCTTC
TRBJ1-3 | TRBD1 | TRBV7-6 | - | CASSQGTGSGNTIYF | TGTGCCAGCAGCCAAGGGACAGGCTCTGGAAACACCATATATTTT